The TCR beta chain under discussion was sequenced for a study of cytomegalovirus exposure and HLA in healthy donors. About the research overall: There were 350 to 450 genotyped donors. Of these, about 86% fell in the genetic ancestry cluster associated with self-reported Caucasian donors.

The PCR used 60 Vbeta and 13 Jbeta primers. Sequenced by immunoSEQ multiplex PCR; TCRdb stores in-frame clones only, minus some. The sample lists around 140,000 clones; approximately 80% were seen once. The CDR3 is 18 residues long. The V and J ends lost 5 bases and 2 bases respectively, with 23 bases between them. Germline V gene data show CDR1 as SGHVS and CDR2 as FNYEAQ. Donors counted as nominally healthy when sampled, yet unrecorded immune exposures were likely. The sequenced material came from PBMCs. This TCR was sampled from a woman aged 40 to 50 in good health and CMV-seropositive. This chain links TRBV7-6 with TRBJ2-3, with TRBD2 as a possible D gene (6 bases). DNA for the CDR3: TGTGCCAGCAGCCGCGGGATGACTAGAGACTTATCCACAGATACGCAGTATTTT. Translation: CASSRGMTRDLSTDTQYF. Looking up the rest from reference TRBV7-6 and TRBJ2-3 gives the full variable domain: GAGVSQSPRYKVTKRGQDVALRCDPISGHVSLYWYRQALGQGPEFLTYFNYEAQQDKSGLPNDRFSAERPEGSISTLTIQRTEQRDSAMYRCASSRGMTRDLSTDTQYFGPGTRLTVL.